This TCR beta chain was captured in a study of technical replicates of blood from several donors. The length of the CDR3 is 18 residues. Looked up from germline, CDR1 is SNHLY and CDR2 is FYNNEI. The V end was cut by 6 bases, the J end by 4 bases, with 25 bases between. Profiled with immunoSEQ multiplex PCR; TCRdb holds only in-frame clones, not every one. Found here are tens of thousands of clones, 90% to 95% of them singletons; the top ten hold more than 0.2%. The genes are TRBV2 and TRBJ1-3, with D unresolved. This TCR was sampled from a human donor in good health. Source material: T cells isolated from PBMCs. The chain's CDR3 is CASRNPGSMRSFGNTIYF. The CDR3 nucleotides are TGTGCCAGCAGGAACCCCGGTAGCATGAGGAGCTTCGGAAACACCATATATTTT.